The 8 T cell receptor beta chains reported below all come from one sample, sequenced in a study of T cells after yellow fever vaccination. Via MiXCR, TCRdb re-called the 5' RACE reads, giving one row per CDR3 protein. The top ten hold roughly an eighth of the sample, which has some 560,000 distinct CDR3 sequences, 19% seen once. Sequences were derived from PBMCs, sampled 15 days after the yellow fever booster vaccination. The receptors stem from a man aged 30 to 39 who received the YFV17D yellow fever vaccine.

The V and J genes are TRBV5-4 and TRBJ2-1; tentative D call: TRBD2 (6 bases). Germline V gene sequence: CDR1 SGHNT, CDR2 YYREEE (reference sequence). Between the trimmed V and J ends, which lost 3 bases and 6 bases, there was a span of 16 bases. The CDR3 length is 15 residues. The chain's CDR3 is CASSSKEGLGNEQFF. In nucleotides, the CDR3 is TGTGCCAGCAGCTCGAAGGAGGGCCTGGGCAATGAGCAGTTCTTC. The full variable domain, with the rest looked up from reference TRBV5-4 and TRBJ2-1, is ETGVTQSPTHLIKTRGQQVTLRCSSQSGHNTVSWYQQALGQGPQFIFQYYREEENGRGNFPPRFSGLQFPNYSSELNVNALELDDSALYLCASSSKEGLGNEQFFGPGTRLTVL.

This sequence joins TRBV6-5 and TRBJ2-3; D remains ambiguous. The length of the CDR3 is 13 residues. Between the trimmed V and J ends, which lost 4 bases and 4 bases, there was a span of 9 bases. CDR1 MNHEY and CDR2 SVGAGI come from the germline V gene. The CDR3: CASSWAVADTQYF. The CDR3 nucleotides are TGTGCCAGCAGTTGGGCAGTGGCAGATACGCAGTATTTT.

This clonotype was seen a handful of times. The chain is built from TRBV7-2 and TRBJ2-4; TRBD1 matches at 11 bases. Germline CDR1 SGHTA, CDR2 FQGNSA. The CDR3 covers 13 residues. The J segment lost 6 bases and the V segment lost 10 bases, leaving 5 bases of the junction unmatched. CDR3 nucleotides: TGTGCCACCTCAGGGACAGGGGGAAACATTCAGTACTTC. Amino acid sequence: CATSGTGGNIQYF.

The table lists this clonotype with a few counts. The genes are TRBV20-1 and TRBJ1-6; unclear D gene. Germline values: CDR1 DFQATT, CDR2 SNEGSKA (reference sequence). With 2 bases removed from V and 6 bases from J, the gap between germline ends came to 8 bases. The CDR3 is made up of 13 amino acids. The CDR3 nucleotides read TGCAGTGCTAGAAGGTCAATTAATTCACCCCTCCACTTT. The encoded protein is CSARRSINSPLHF.

This chain's CDR3 is CASQTARAQGGELFF. The CDR3 DNA reads as TGTGCCAGCCAAACCGCCAGGGCCCAGGGCGGGGAGCTGTTTTTT. The J gene is TRBJ2-2, the V gene TRBV7-2; weak D call: TRBD1 (5 bases). CDR3 length equals 15 residues. In germline, CDR1 is SGHTA, CDR2 FQGNSA. With 8 bases removed from V and 7 bases from J, the gap between germline ends came to 20 bases.

This clonotype was found a few times. V and J are TRBV4-1 and TRBJ1-5, with TRBD1 matching 9 bases. Per germline, CDR1 MGHRA and CDR2 YSYEKL. The V gene end was trimmed by 1 base and the J gene end by 2 bases; junction bases not matched to a gene: 0. The CDR3 consists of 15 residues. The CDR3 sequence: CASSQGTGGNQPQHF. The CDR3 DNA reads TGCGCCAGCAGCCAAGGGACAGGGGGCAATCAGCCCCAGCATTTT.

The sample holds many counts of this clonotype. The genes are TRBV7-8 and TRBJ2-3, with D possibly TRBD2 on 7 matching bases. The CDR3 sequence is 15 residues long. CDR1 is SGHVS, CDR2 FQNEAQ, per germline. V lost 3 bases to trimming and J lost 6 bases, with 16 bases between them. The CDR3 spells CASSLSGASGDTQYF. As DNA, the CDR3 is TGTGCCAGCAGCTTGTCGGGGGCTAGCGGCGATACGCAGTATTTT.

There are a few counts of this clonotype. This rearrangement joins TRBV6-1 to TRBJ2-5; 9 bases map to TRBD1. The CDR3 has 13 residues. V shed 6 bases, J shed 3 bases, and the junction held 2 bases outside the gene matches. Per the germline V gene, CDR1 is MNHNS and CDR2 is SASEGT. CDR3 protein: CASRGTGKETQYF. DNA for the CDR3: TGTGCCAGCAGGGGGACAGGGAAAGAGACCCAGTACTTC.